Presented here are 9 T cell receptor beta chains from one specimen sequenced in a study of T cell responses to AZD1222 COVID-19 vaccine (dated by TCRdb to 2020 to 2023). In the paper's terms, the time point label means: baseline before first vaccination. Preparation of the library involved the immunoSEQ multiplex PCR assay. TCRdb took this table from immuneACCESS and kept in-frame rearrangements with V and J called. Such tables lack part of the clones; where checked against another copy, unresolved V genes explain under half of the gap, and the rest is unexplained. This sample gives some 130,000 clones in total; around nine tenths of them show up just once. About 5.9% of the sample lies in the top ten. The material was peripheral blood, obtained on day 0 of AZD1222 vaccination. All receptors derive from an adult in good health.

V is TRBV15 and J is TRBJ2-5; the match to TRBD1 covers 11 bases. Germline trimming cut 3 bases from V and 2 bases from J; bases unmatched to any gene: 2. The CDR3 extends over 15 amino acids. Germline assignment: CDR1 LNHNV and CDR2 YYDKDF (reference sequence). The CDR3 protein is CATSSRDRGQETQYF. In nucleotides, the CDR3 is TGTGCCACCAGCAGTAGGGACAGGGGGCAAGAGACCCAGTACTTC.

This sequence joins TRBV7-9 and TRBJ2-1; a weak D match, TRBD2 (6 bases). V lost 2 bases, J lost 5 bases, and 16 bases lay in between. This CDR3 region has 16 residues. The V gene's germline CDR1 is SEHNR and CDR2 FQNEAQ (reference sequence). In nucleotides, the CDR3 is TGTGCCAGCAGCTTATCTCGAGGAGGGGCTAACAATGAGCAGTTCTTC. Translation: CASSLSRGGANNEQFF.

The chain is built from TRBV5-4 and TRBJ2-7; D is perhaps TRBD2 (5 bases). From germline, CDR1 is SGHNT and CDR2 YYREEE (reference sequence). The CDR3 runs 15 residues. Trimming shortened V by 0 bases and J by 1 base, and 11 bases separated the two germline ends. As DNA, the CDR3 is TGTGCCAGCAGCTTGGTCGGACTTTCTTCCTACGAGCAGTACTTC. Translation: CASSLVGLSSYEQYF.

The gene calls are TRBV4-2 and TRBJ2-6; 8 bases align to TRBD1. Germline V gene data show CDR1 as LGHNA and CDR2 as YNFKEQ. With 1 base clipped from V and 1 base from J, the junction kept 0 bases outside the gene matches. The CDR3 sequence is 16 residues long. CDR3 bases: TGTGCCAGCAGCCAAGGGACAGGGTCTGGGGCCAACGTCCTGACTTTC. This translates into CASSQGTGSGANVLTF.

CDR3 bases: TGTGCCAGTAGTCTGGGGAACACTGAAGCTTTCTTT. Its protein is CASSLGNTEAFF. This chain joins TRBV19 and TRBJ1-1; D call uncertain. V was clipped by 5 bases and J by 1 base, with 5 bases between them. CDR1 LNHDA and CDR2 SQIVND come from the germline V gene (reference sequence). The CDR3 has 12 amino acids.

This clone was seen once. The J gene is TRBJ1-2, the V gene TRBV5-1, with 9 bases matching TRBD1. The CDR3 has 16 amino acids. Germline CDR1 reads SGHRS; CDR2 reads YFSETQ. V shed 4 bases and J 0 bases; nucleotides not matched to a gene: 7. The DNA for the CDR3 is TGCGCCAGCAGCACCGGACAGGGGAGAGCTAACTATGGCTACACCTTC. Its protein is CASSTGQGRANYGYTF.

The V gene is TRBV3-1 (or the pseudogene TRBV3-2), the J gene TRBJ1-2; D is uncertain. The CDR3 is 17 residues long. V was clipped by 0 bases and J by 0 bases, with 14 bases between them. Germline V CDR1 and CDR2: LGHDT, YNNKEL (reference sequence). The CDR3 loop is CASSQEGNRHTNYGYTF. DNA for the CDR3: TGTGCCAGCAGCCAAGAAGGGAACCGGCATACTAACTATGGCTACACCTTC.

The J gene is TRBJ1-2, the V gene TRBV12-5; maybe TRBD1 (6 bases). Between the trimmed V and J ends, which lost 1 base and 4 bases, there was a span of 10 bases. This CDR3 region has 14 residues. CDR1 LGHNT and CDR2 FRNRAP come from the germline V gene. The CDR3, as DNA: TGTGCTAGTGGTTTGGGAGGGACAAGCTATGGCTACACCTTC. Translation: CASGLGGTSYGYTF.

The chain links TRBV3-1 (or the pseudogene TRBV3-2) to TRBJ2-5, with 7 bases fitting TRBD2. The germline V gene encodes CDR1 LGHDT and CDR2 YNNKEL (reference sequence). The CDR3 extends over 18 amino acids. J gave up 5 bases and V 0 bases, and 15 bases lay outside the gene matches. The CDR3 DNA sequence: TGTGCCAGCAGCCAAGACCAAACCCCGGGACTATTGGGGGAGACCCAGTACTTC. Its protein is CASSQDQTPGLLGETQYF.